The clone carrying this T cell receptor (beta chain) has a count of ten or more. What it recognizes is unknown. The data derive from a study of T cells in Graves' hyperthyroidism and ophthalmopathy. Study results and limitations: Most expanded thyroid clonotypes above 0.001 also appeared in blood.

CDR1 LGHDT and CDR2 YNNKEL come from the germline V gene (reference sequence). The CDR3 spans 12 residues. Between the trimmed V and J ends, which lost 2 bases and 7 bases, there was a span of 6 bases. Authors of the study amplified TCR beta CDR3 regions from RNA transcripts. In the first-round RT-PCR of the TCR CDR3, the HTBI primer set was used. TCRdb re-called the multiplex PCR reads through MiXCR, storing one row per CDR3 protein. This table holds hundreds of thousands of distinct CDR3 sequences, around 38% found once. This receptor was identified in a young man with Graves' hyperthyroidism. The rearrangement links TRBV3-1 to TRBJ1-5, with D tentatively TRBD1 (5 bases). The sample comprised blood. CDR3 coding DNA: TGTGCCAGCAGCCAATGGGGGCAGCCCCAGCATTTT. Translating gives CASSQWGQPQHF. Together with reference TRBV3-1 and TRBJ1-5, the CDR3 gives the full variable domain: DTAVSQTPKYLVTQMGNDKSIKCEQNLGHDTMYWYKQDSKKFLKIMFSYNNKELIINETVPNRFSPKSPDKAHLNLHINSLELGDSAVYFCASSQWGQPQHFGDGTRLSIL.